These 6 T cell receptor beta chains originate from one sample sequenced in a study of cytomegalovirus exposure and HLA in healthy donors. In the PCR, 60 Vbeta and 13 Jbeta primers were used. TCRdb keeps only in-frame clones here, not all; method: immunoSEQ multiplex PCR. The sample has around 28,000 clones; around nine tenths are singletons. Input material: PBMCs. Source of these receptors: a boy aged 5-17 years in good health and CMV-seronegative.

This rearrangement joins TRBV6-1 to TRBJ1-4, with D perhaps TRBD1 (6 bases). The CDR3 length is 13 residues. The V and J ends lost 2 bases and 12 bases respectively, with 13 bases between them. Germline V gene sequence: CDR1 MNHNS, CDR2 SASEGT. The chain's CDR3 is CASSELVQGQLFF. The CDR3 DNA reads as TGTGCCAGCAGTGAATTAGTACAGGGCCAACTGTTTTTT.

This sequence joins TRBV28 and TRBJ2-1, with D maybe TRBD2 (7 bases). Germline CDR1 and CDR2: MDHEN and SYDVKM. V was trimmed by 10 bases and J by 6 bases, leaving 25 bases between them. This CDR3 is 16 amino acids long. The DNA of the CDR3 is TGTGCCATAACCCAAGGTGGCGCGGGGGCGTTCAATGAGCAGTTCTTC. Its protein is CAITQGGAGAFNEQFF. Combining the CDR3 with reference TRBV28 and TRBJ2-1 gives the whole variable domain DVKVTQSSRYLVKRTGEKVFLECVQDMDHENMFWYRQDPGLGLRLIYFSYDVKMKEKGDIPEGYSVSREKKERFSLILESASTNQTSMYLCAITQGGAGAFNEQFFGPGTRLTVL.

This chain uses TRBV27 with TRBJ2-4, with 8 bases aligning to TRBD1. The CDR3 runs to 19 residues. The germline gives CDR1 MNHEY, CDR2 SMNVEV (reference sequence). Trimming removed 6 bases from V and 0 bases from J; junction bases left unmatched: 16. CDR3 sequence: CASRFRDRNDGLAKNIQYF. In DNA form, the CDR3 reads TGTGCCAGCAGATTCCGGGACAGGAACGATGGACTAGCCAAAAACATTCAGTACTTC.

The chain joins TRBV5-6 to TRBJ2-5; TRBD2 agrees at 9 bases. Germline loops: CDR1 SGHDT, CDR2 YYEEEE. Trimming cost V 3 bases and J 3 bases; bases outside gene matches: 0. CDR3 length: 13 amino acids. The CDR3 is CASSSSGEETQYF. The CDR3 nucleotides are TGTGCCAGCAGCTCTAGCGGGGAAGAGACCCAGTACTTC. Complete variable domain (other parts from reference TRBV5-6 and TRBJ2-5): DAGVTQSPTHLIKTRGQQVTLRCSPKSGHDTVSWYQQALGQGPQFIFQYYEEEERQRGNFPDRFSGHQFPNYSSELNVNALLLGDSALYLCASSSSGEETQYFGPGTRLLVL.

The chain combines TRBV4-1 with TRBJ1-5; 8 positions match TRBD1. Trimming took 2 bases from V and 2 from J; bases not matched to a gene: 5. The CDR3 covers 16 residues. CDR1 is MGHRA and CDR2 is YSYEKL in the germline V gene. The CDR3 sequence: CASSQRTGRGNQPQHF. The CDR3 DNA sequence: TGCGCCAGCAGCCAAAGGACAGGGCGCGGCAATCAGCCCCAGCATTTT.

The J gene is TRBJ2-7, the V gene TRBV29-1; D is possibly TRBD1 (5 bases). This CDR3 has 12 amino acids. Germline CDR1 is SQVTM and CDR2 is ANQGSEA. V lost 3 bases, J lost 4 bases, and 10 bases lay in between. This CDR3 reads CSVERQGYEQYF. The DNA for the CDR3 is TGCAGCGTTGAGAGGCAGGGTTACGAGCAGTACTTC.